These T cell receptor beta chains were read from a single sample in a study of OX40 agonist ivuxolimab in advanced cancers. Profiling relied on immunoSEQ multiplex PCR, and the TCRdb table lists in-frame clones only, not all of them. This sample has 65,000 or so clones, with around 84% found just once. Source: CD4+ or CD8+ T cells sorted from blood, taken in a trial of the OX40 agonist ivuxolimab. These receptors were taken from an adult with an advanced solid tumor such as melanoma, head and neck, liver or kidney cancer. CDR3s include the opening cysteine and the closing phenylalanine or tryptophan. The D gene is left open where the match is weak. Only some rows state a clone size, as once, few, many or a class for expanded clones.

CDR3 protein,CDR3 DNA,J gene,clone size,V gene,D gene
CASRRGLDGEQFF,TGTGCCAGCAGAAGGGGGCTCGACGGTGAGCAGTTCTTC,TRBJ2-1,-,TRBV2,TRBD1
CASSFRAVSNEQFF,TGTGCCAGCAGCTTTCGCGCAGTCTCAAATGAGCAGTTCTTC,TRBJ2-1,-,TRBV5-5,-
CASSEALPGAGNQPQHF,TGTGCCAGCAGTGAAGCCCTACCGGGCGCCGGCAATCAGCCCCAGCATTTT,TRBJ1-5,once,TRBV2,-
CASSFQGADTQYF,TGTGCCAGCAGCTTCCAGGGGGCCGATACGCAGTATTTT,TRBJ2-3,-,TRBV5-4,TRBD1
CSVVTVATNEKLFF,TGCAGCGTTGTTACAGTTGCAACTAATGAAAAACTGTTTTTT,TRBJ1-4,-,TRBV29-1,-
CSDRTGHGGAFF,TGCAGCGACCGAACAGGGCACGGGGGAGCTTTCTTT,TRBJ1-1,-,TRBV29-1,-
CASSRTGLAGELFF,TGTGCCAGCAGCAGAACAGGGTTGGCCGGGGAGCTGTTTTTT,TRBJ2-2,-,TRBV5-4,-
CATHTETNTEAFF,TGTGCCACCCACACGGAGACGAACACTGAAGCTTTCTTT,TRBJ1-1,-,TRBV2,-
CASSPGEGRYQETQYF,TGTGCCAGCAGCCCCGGTGAGGGGCGGTACCAAGAGACCCAGTACTTC,TRBJ2-5,-,TRBV11-2,-
CASSPSGQGGAGELFF,TGTGCCAGTAGTCCCTCGGGACAGGGCGGCGCCGGGGAGCTGTTTTTT,TRBJ2-2,-,TRBV19,TRBD1
CASSFATGGRVYNEQFF,TGCGCCAGCAGCTTCGCCACAGGGGGCCGGGTGTACAATGAGCAGTTCTTC,TRBJ2-1,-,TRBV5-1,TRBD1
CASSSYGGQGPQHF,TGTGCCAGCAGCTCTTATGGAGGGCAAGGGCCCCAGCATTTT,TRBJ1-5,-,TRBV5-8,-
CASSLRWGDEQYF,TGTGCCAGCAGTTTACGATGGGGGGACGAGCAGTACTTC,TRBJ2-7,-,TRBV6-5,-
CASSLSPGIGDTQYF,TGTGCCAGCAGCTTGTCCCCAGGGATTGGCGATACGCAGTATTTT,TRBJ2-3,-,TRBV7-2,-